One TCR beta chain is described in this entry. The sample belongs to a study of technical replicates of blood from a handful of donors. The CDR3 totals 11 residues. Trimming removed 8 bases from V and 4 bases from J, with 8 bases in between. In germline, CDR1 is SEHNR, CDR2 FQNEAQ (reference sequence). The table came from immunoSEQ multiplex PCR; TCRdb's copy has only in-frame clones and leaves some out. The sample lists some 80,000 clones; about 94% were seen once. The sequence was collected from a human donor in good health. The V call is TRBV7-9, the J call TRBJ1-1; D is perhaps TRBD1 (5 bases). The sequenced sample was T cells isolated from PBMCs. CDR3 amino acids: CASLGGTEAFF. For the CDR3, the DNA is TGTGCCAGCCTGGGGGGCACTGAAGCTTTCTTT. The full variable domain, rest sourced from reference TRBV7-9 and TRBJ1-1, is DTGVSQNPRHKITKRGQNVTFRCDPISEHNRLYWYRQTLGQGPEFLTYFQNEAQLEKSRLLSDRFSAERPKGSFSTLEIQRTEQGDSAMYLCASLGGTEAFFGQGTRLTVV.